This T cell receptor (beta chain) emerged from a study of T cells in tumors after PD-1 blockade. As for the study in general: Patients received pembrolizumab 200 mg every 3 weeks or cemiplimab 350 mg every 2 weeks. A subset received ongoing vismodegib 150 mg daily alongside anti-PD-1 therapy. Blood samples averaged around 100,000 templates (range roughly 21,000-290,000) and fewer than 45,000 unique clonotypes. Study-wide results and limits: About 45% of tumor TCR clonotypes were also found in blood.

Note on this clone: Antigen specificity is unknown.

The CDR3 loop spans 14 amino acids. Profiled with immunoSEQ multiplex PCR; TCRdb holds only in-frame clones, not every one. This sample has more than 50,000 clones; approximately 79% occur once, and the top ten carry approximately 4.5%. This sample comprised PBMCs, obtained after anti-PD-1 treatment. This sequence was found in a human donor with basal cell carcinoma. The rearrangement uses TRBV21-1 and TRBJ1-1; the listed D gene, TRBD1, was not tested against the DNA. TRBV21-1 is assigned pseudogene status. The CDR3 reads CASSSPGQGTEAFF. CDR3 nucleotide sequence: TGTGCCAGCAGCTCACCGGGACAGGGGACTGAAGCTTTCTTT.